Following are 8 T cell receptor beta chains from one sample sequenced in a study of identical twins (TCRdb year 2016). To prepare the library, 5' RACE was applied. The listed sequencing device is Illumina HiSeq 2000. TCRdb took the public reads, trimmed them with fastp at Q25, ran MiXCR for clone calling and kept in-frame beta chains. Rows with a matching CDR3 protein are joined into one entry that keeps the most common DNA and genes. The sample yields fewer than 250,000 distinct CDR3 sequences; around 6.8% were counted once. Of the sample, around 2.1% falls within the top ten clones. Another study also made use of these data, one on yellow fever vaccine responses in identical twins.

Sequencing was carried out using memory (CD45RO+) T cells sorted from blood. This specimen's cell subset or site label, per the study, means: CD45RO+ enriched T cells. All receptors derive from a woman in her late teens or twenties in good health.

This clonotype was picked up many times. This chain links TRBV20-1 with TRBJ2-5; 7 bases map to TRBD2. J gave up 5 bases and V 6 bases, and 9 bases lay outside the gene matches. Germline V gene data show CDR1 as DFQATT and CDR2 as SNEGSKA (reference sequence). CDR3 length: 13 residues. CDR3 sequence: CSAGAGLRETQYF. The CDR3 region has the DNA TGCAGTGCCGGAGCGGGGTTAAGGGAGACCCAGTACTTC.

The gene calls are TRBV5-6 and TRBJ2-3; D not certain. V lost 3 bases, J lost 2 bases, and 10 bases lay in between. This CDR3 is built from 14 residues. Germline lookup yields CDR1 SGHDT and CDR2 YYEEEE. The CDR3, as DNA: TGTGCCAGCAGCTATAGACTGAACACAGATACGCAGTATTTT. It specifies CASSYRLNTDTQYF.

In its sample, this clonotype was seen many times. This chain connects TRBV9 to TRBJ1-2; 10 bases map to TRBD1. After removal of 5 bases from V and 2 bases from J, the junction contained 9 bases not matched to a gene. The CDR3 length is 16 residues. Germline V CDR1 and CDR2: SGDLS, YYNGEE. Here the CDR3 DNA reads TGTGCCAGCAGGCCTTTCCCGGGACAGGGGAACTATGGCTACACCTTC. The encoded protein is CASRPFPGQGNYGYTF.

The chain recombines TRBV7-6 with TRBJ2-3; TRBD1 or TRBD2 may be the D gene (5 bases each). V lost 3 bases, J lost 1 base, and 14 bases lay in between. Germline V gives CDR1 SGHVS, CDR2 FNYEAQ. This CDR3 contains 16 residues. The CDR3: CASSLGPGRGTDTQYF. Here the CDR3 DNA reads TGTGCCAGCAGCTTGGGTCCGGGACGAGGCACAGATACGCAGTATTTT.

The chain has TRBV4-2 and TRBJ2-7; 9 nucleotides match TRBD2. Germline V gene lookup returns CDR1 LGHNA and CDR2 YNFKEQ. This CDR3 is 15 amino acids long. The V segment lost 1 base and the J segment 4 bases; nucleotides outside the gene matches: 5. The CDR3 sequence: CASSQGIAGDYEQYF. Written as DNA, the CDR3 is TGTGCCAGCAGCCAAGGGATAGCGGGAGATTACGAGCAGTACTTC.

The chain recombines TRBV20-1 with TRBJ2-7; TRBD1 aligns across 8 bases. V shed 4 bases, J shed 5 bases, and the junction held 4 bases outside the gene matches. Germline-derived CDR1 and CDR2 are DFQATT and SNEGSKA (reference sequence). The length of the CDR3 is 12 residues. CDR3 sequence reads: CSAKTGEHEQYF. In DNA form, the CDR3 reads TGCAGTGCTAAGACAGGGGAACACGAGCAGTACTTC.

This chain uses TRBV7-2 with TRBJ2-1; TRBD2 agrees at 8 bases. Germline-derived CDR1 and CDR2 are SGHTA and FQGNSA. After removal of 5 bases from V and 8 bases from J, the junction contained 8 bases not matched to a gene. This CDR3 comprises 14 residues. Here the CDR3 reads CASSPPPGGHEQFF. CDR3 nucleotides: TGTGCCAGCAGCCCCCCCCCGGGAGGGCATGAGCAGTTCTTC. Looking up the rest from reference TRBV7-2 and TRBJ2-1 gives the full variable domain: GAGVSQSPSNKVTEKGKDVELRCDPISGHTALYWYRQSLGQGLEFLIYFQGNSAPDKSGLPSDRFSAERTGGSVSTLTIQRTQQEDSAVYLCASSPPPGGHEQFFGPGTRLTVL.

This clonotype was seen many times. This chain connects TRBV20-1 to TRBJ2-5, with 12 positions matching TRBD2. CDR3 length: 16 residues. V shed 3 bases and J 0 bases; nucleotides not matched to a gene: 5. Germline loops: CDR1 DFQATT, CDR2 SNEGSKA (reference sequence). The CDR3 DNA reads TGCAGTGCTAGTAAAACTAGCGGGGGGTACCAAGAGACCCAGTACTTC. It encodes CSASKTSGGYQETQYF.